This entry lists 27 T cell receptor beta chains sequenced from one sample in a study of T cell responses to AZD1222 COVID-19 vaccine. Assay: immunoSEQ multiplex PCR; the TCRdb copy retains only in-frame clones and omits some. The table records 110,000 or so clones, 85% to 90% of them present only once. The specimen comprised peripheral blood, sampled on day 0 of AZD1222 vaccination. The receptors were gathered from an adult in good health.

The chain is built from TRBV6-1 and TRBJ1-1, with D unclear. Trimming removed 2 bases at V and 2 bases at J, with 12 bases between. The germline V gene has CDR1 MNHNS and CDR2 SASEGT. This CDR3 region has 15 residues. CDR3 DNA sequence: TGTGCCAGCAGTGAAATCACTTTGGAAAACACTGAAGCTTTCTTT. Encoded protein: CASSEITLENTEAFF.

The chain combines TRBV7-6 with TRBJ2-5; D possibly uses TRBD1 or TRBD2 (5 bases each). Trimming shortened V by 3 bases and J by 4 bases, and 9 bases separated the two germline ends. The CDR3 covers 13 residues. Germline loops: CDR1 SGHVS, CDR2 FNYEAQ. CDR3 sequence: CASSFAGTETQYF. CDR3 sequence (DNA): TGTGCCAGCAGCTTTGCAGGGACAGAGACCCAGTACTTC.

The rearrangement joins TRBV18 to TRBJ2-7, with D possibly called TRBD1 or TRBD2 (5 bases each). There are 14 residues in the CDR3. Trimming took 3 bases from V and 1 from J, leaving 10 bases between them. Germline V lookup: CDR1 KGHSH, CDR2 LQKENI. The CDR3 is CASSPGDASYEQYF. DNA for the CDR3: TGTGCCAGCTCACCGGGGGACGCATCCTACGAGCAGTACTTC. Complete variable domain (other parts from reference TRBV18 and TRBJ2-7): NAGVMQNPRHLVRRRGQEARLRCSPMKGHSHVYWYRQLPEEGLKFMVYLQKENIIDESGMPKERFSAEFPKEGPSILRIQQVVRGDSAAYFCASSPGDASYEQYFGPGTRLTVT.

The chain has TRBV7-2 and TRBJ2-5; D possibly corresponds to TRBD2 (6 bases). CDR1 and CDR2 from the germline V gene are SGHTA and FQGNSA. Between the trimmed V and J ends, which lost 2 bases and 5 bases, there was a span of 18 bases. The CDR3 length is 16 residues. The CDR3 DNA is TGTGCCAGCAGCTTAAGGGGCCGACTAGAGATGGAGACCCAGTACTTC. Its translation: CASSLRGRLEMETQYF.

The gene calls are TRBV12-3 or TRBV12-4 and TRBJ2-1; TRBD2 matches at 7 bases. The CDR3 loop spans 12 amino acids. The V and J ends lost 6 bases and 9 bases, in that order; junction bases with no gene match: 5. CDR3 sequence (DNA): TGTGCCAGCAGCCGGGGGGTGGGTGAGCAGTTCTTC. It is translated as CASSRGVGEQFF.

This chain connects TRBV15 to TRBJ2-7, with TRBD1 identical over 10 bases. Germline lookup yields CDR1 LNHNV and CDR2 YYDKDF (reference sequence). CDR3 length: 18 amino acids. Unmatched junction bases numbered 13, after V lost 0 bases and J lost 5 bases. CDR3 protein: CATSRDAHSGTGDHEQYF. The CDR3, as DNA: TGTGCCACCAGCAGAGATGCCCACTCCGGGACAGGGGACCACGAGCAGTACTTC.

The genes are TRBV7-9 and TRBJ1-3; 11 bases are shared with TRBD1. Germline V gives CDR1 SEHNR, CDR2 FQNEAQ (reference sequence). The trim removed 5 bases at V and 1 base at J, leaving 4 bases unmatched. This CDR3 contains 16 residues. The CDR3 DNA sequence: TGTGCCAGCAGCCGAGGGACAGGGGGATCTGGAAACACCATATATTTT. It specifies CASSRGTGGSGNTIYF.

The chain couples TRBV12-3 or TRBV12-4 to TRBJ2-7; D may be TRBD1 (6 bases). CDR3 length: 13 residues. Deletions cut 6 bases from V and 3 bases from J, with 12 bases between. The CDR3 DNA sequence: TGTGCCAGCAGCCGACAGGAAGGCTACGAGCAGTACTTC. Its translation: CASSRQEGYEQYF.

V and J are TRBV18 and TRBJ1-5; D remains ambiguous. Between the trimmed V and J ends, which lost 1 base and 3 bases, there was a span of 10 bases. Germline values: CDR1 KGHSH, CDR2 LQKENI. The CDR3 extends over 15 amino acids. CDR3 residues: CASSPLFPFNQPQHF. The CDR3 bases are TGTGCCAGCTCACCACTTTTCCCTTTCAATCAGCCCCAGCATTTT.

V and J are TRBV19 and TRBJ1-1, with a possible D match to TRBD1 (5 bases). The CDR3 is made up of 14 amino acids. In germline, CDR1 is LNHDA, CDR2 SQIVND (reference sequence). V gave up 3 bases and J gave up 6 bases, with 14 bases separating them. The DNA for the CDR3 is TGTGCCAGTAGTATGGTAGGGGACCGGCCTGAAGCTTTCTTT. Protein sequence: CASSMVGDRPEAFF.

The J gene is TRBJ1-3, the V gene TRBV15; unclear D gene. Trimming removed 3 bases from V and 9 bases from J, with 18 bases in between. The CDR3 covers 15 residues. Germline loops: CDR1 LNHNV, CDR2 YYDKDF (reference sequence). The CDR3 protein is CATSSERSSEGTIYF. CDR3 nucleotide sequence: TGTGCCACCAGCAGTGAACGTAGTAGCGAGGGCACCATATATTTT.

This clone was detected once. This chain connects TRBV2 to TRBJ1-4; D not resolved. CDR1 and CDR2 (germline): SNHLY, FYNNEI. V was shortened by 5 bases and J by 8 bases, with 15 bases between the two germline ends. The CDR3 loop spans 14 amino acids. The CDR3 protein is CASSLARGGEKLFF. CDR3 nucleotide sequence: TGTGCCAGCAGTCTTGCTCGGGGTGGGGAAAAACTGTTTTTT.

The rearrangement links TRBV5-4 to TRBJ2-3, with 8 nucleotides matching TRBD2. With 2 bases clipped from V and 4 bases from J, the junction kept 6 bases outside the gene matches. The germline CDR1 and CDR2 sequences are SGHNT and YYREEE (reference sequence). The CDR3 covers 15 residues. CDR3 nucleotide sequence: TGTGCCAGCAGCTTAATAGCGGGGAGCGCAGATACGCAGTATTTT. Protein: CASSLIAGSADTQYF.

The chain recombines TRBV5-1 with TRBJ2-2; no definite D call. The germline V gene has CDR1 SGHRS and CDR2 YFSETQ. The CDR3 contains 14 residues. The V and J ends lost 4 bases and 4 bases respectively, with 11 bases between them. The CDR3, as DNA: TGCGCCAGCAGCCAAACTCCCTCCACCGGGGAGCTGTTTTTT. Its translation is CASSQTPSTGELFF.

This clone was detected once. The chain carries TRBV27 and TRBJ1-1; unclear D gene. The CDR3 runs to 14 residues. Germline V lookup: CDR1 MNHEY, CDR2 SMNVEV (reference sequence). V shed 3 bases and J shed 8 bases, with 16 bases lying between them. The CDR3 DNA reads as TGTGCCAGCAGTTTGGGGAGACCGAGCCTCGAAGCTTTCTTT. Protein product: CASSLGRPSLEAFF.

This clone came up a few times. This chain uses TRBV18 with TRBJ1-6, with 9 bases aligning to TRBD1. The CDR3 sequence is 16 residues long. V was clipped by 6 bases and J by 7 bases; unmatched bases: 10. The V gene's germline CDR1 is KGHSH and CDR2 LQKENI. This CDR3 reads CASSPEGDRVNSPLHF. CDR3 nucleotides: TGTGCCAGCTCTCCAGAGGGGGACAGGGTAAATTCACCCCTCCACTTT.

The CDR3 loop is CASSLEGGTNTEAFF. The CDR3 coding sequence is TGCGCCAGCAGCTTGGAGGGGGGAACAAACACTGAAGCTTTCTTT. The rearrangement uses TRBV5-1 and TRBJ1-1, with a tentative D call TRBD1 (6 bases). Germline V lookup: CDR1 SGHRS, CDR2 YFSETQ. V gave up 0 bases and J gave up 2 bases, with 11 bases separating them. CDR3 length: 15 residues.

This clone was counted a single time. The genes are TRBV5-4 and TRBJ1-1, with 12 bases aligning to TRBD1. The CDR3 has 16 residues. With 4 bases clipped from V and 11 bases from J, the junction kept 15 bases outside the gene matches. The germline V gene has CDR1 SGHNT and CDR2 YYREEE (reference sequence). This chain's CDR3 is CASSPGQGAVWGSAFF. As DNA, the CDR3 is TGTGCCAGCAGCCCGGGACAGGGGGCGGTTTGGGGGTCCGCTTTCTTT.

Only one count was recorded for this clone. The gene calls are TRBV30 and TRBJ1-5; 8 bases line up with TRBD1. Germline trimming cut 0 bases from V and 4 bases from J; bases unmatched to any gene: 11. The CDR3 covers 17 residues. Germline V gene sequence: CDR1 GTSNPN, CDR2 SVGIG (reference sequence). The chain's CDR3 is CAWSVSPTGGGNQPQHF. The CDR3 DNA sequence: TGTGCCTGGAGTGTAAGCCCCACAGGGGGAGGGAATCAGCCCCAGCATTTT.

This chain joins TRBV7-2 and TRBJ2-5; TRBD2 agrees at 8 bases. The CDR3 totals 15 residues. The germline V gene has CDR1 SGHTA and CDR2 FQGNSA. V was pared by 7 bases and J by 3 bases, with 10 bases of the junction left unmatched. The CDR3 loop is CASIPPGGLKETQYF. DNA for the CDR3: TGTGCCAGCATCCCCCCGGGGGGGCTTAAAGAGACCCAGTACTTC.

DNA for the CDR3: TGTGCCAGCAGTCCCCCCGGGACAGGGTCAGGAAACATTCAGTACTTC. It specifies CASSPPGTGSGNIQYF. The genes are TRBV28 and TRBJ2-4, with 9 positions matching TRBD1. The CDR3 is made up of 16 amino acids. Germline CDR1 MDHEN, CDR2 SYDVKM. The ends lost 5 bases at V and 6 bases at J; junction bases unmatched: 11.

The chain carries TRBV10-3 and TRBJ2-6, with 12 bases aligning to TRBD1. Germline-derived CDR1 and CDR2 are ENHRY and SYGVKD. V shed 3 bases and J 2 bases; nucleotides not matched to a gene: 5. CDR3 size: 18 residues. CDR3 residues: CAISERGQGAPGANVLTF. The DNA of the CDR3 is TGTGCCATCAGTGAACGGGGACAGGGGGCTCCTGGGGCCAACGTCCTGACTTTC.

This rearrangement joins TRBV4-1 to TRBJ2-5; D possibly corresponds to TRBD2 (6 bases). The germline V gene encodes CDR1 MGHRA and CDR2 YSYEKL. This CDR3 is built from 15 residues. V was trimmed by 2 bases and J by 2 bases, leaving 12 bases between them. DNA for the CDR3: TGCGCCAGCAGCCAAAGGGAGGCCTCTCAAGAGACCCAGTACTTC. Its translation: CASSQREASQETQYF.

The chain is built from TRBV24-1 and TRBJ1-5, with a tentative D call TRBD1 (6 bases). The germline CDR1 and CDR2 sequences are KGHDR and SFDVKD. The CDR3 contains 16 residues. The ends were cut back, 6 bases at V and 0 bases at J, with 14 bases in the middle. The CDR3 region is CATSTGQKHSNQPQHF. CDR3 nucleotides: TGTGCCACCAGTACCGGACAGAAACATAGCAATCAGCCCCAGCATTTT.

This CDR3 reads CAFGQGNTGELFF. CDR3 bases: TGTGCCTTTGGACAGGGGAACACCGGGGAGCTGTTTTTT. The genes are TRBV30 and TRBJ2-2; the match to TRBD1 covers 8 bases. Unmatched junction bases numbered 2, after V lost 7 bases and J lost 1 base. Looked up from germline, CDR1 is GTSNPN and CDR2 is SVGIG (reference sequence). The CDR3 extends over 13 amino acids.

V usage is TRBV20-1 and J usage is TRBJ1-1; D ambiguous. The germline V gene has CDR1 DFQATT and CDR2 SNEGSKA (reference sequence). Trimming removed 5 bases at V and 4 bases at J, with 8 bases between. This CDR3 has 11 amino acids. CDR3 residues: CSALLLTEAFF. CDR3 nucleotides: TGCAGTGCTTTGCTCCTCACTGAAGCTTTCTTT.

The rearrangement uses TRBV28 and TRBJ1-1; D remains unclear. The CDR3 consists of 17 residues. V dropped 5 bases and J dropped 3 bases, with 22 bases sitting between them. The germline gives CDR1 MDHEN, CDR2 SYDVKM. CDR3 nucleotides: TGTGCCAGCAGTCCAGATGACCGGGTTGACATCGACACTGAAGCTTTCTTT. Its protein is CASSPDDRVDIDTEAFF.